The 21 T cell receptor beta chains in this list originate from one sample, sequenced in a study of T-cell reconstitution after alpha-beta-depleted transplantation in children. This sample's TCRbeta library carried unique molecular identifier barcodes. TCRdb reprocessed the PCR reads via MiXCR and lists one record per CDR3 protein. Found here are 780,000 or so distinct CDR3 sequences, roughly 16% of them singletons; the top ten hold under 6%. The sequencing used PBMCs, mostly from graft donor cells, collected 360 days after TCRalphabeta/CD19-depleted stem cell transplant. The source is a male patient aged 10 to 17 who had a stem cell transplant for acute lymphoblastic leukemia, so the T cells may come from the graft donor.

This sequence joins TRBV29-1 and TRBJ1-1; no definite D call. In germline, CDR1 is SQVTM, CDR2 ANQGSEA. The CDR3 contains 14 residues. The V gene lost 6 bases and the J gene lost 4 bases, with 18 bases spanning the gap. The CDR3 reads CSVERTRLGTEAFF. CDR3 nucleotides: TGCAGCGTCGAAAGGACCCGCCTGGGCACTGAAGCTTTCTTT. Supplemented by reference TRBV29-1 and TRBJ1-1, the full variable domain reads SAVISQKPSRDICQRGTSLTIQCQVDSQVTMMFWYRQQPGQSLTLIATANQGSEATYESGFVIDKFPISRPNLTFSTLTVSNMSPEDSSIYLCSVERTRLGTEAFFGQGTRLTVV.

The genes are TRBV5-1 and TRBJ2-7; 8 nucleotides line up with TRBD1. Trimming cost V 2 bases and J 2 bases; bases outside gene matches: 9. This CDR3 spans 16 amino acids. Germline values: CDR1 SGHRS, CDR2 YFSETQ. CDR3 in amino acids: CASSFSTGQGAYEQYF. DNA of the CDR3: TGCGCCAGCAGCTTCTCGACTGGACAGGGAGCCTACGAGCAGTACTTC. Together with reference TRBV5-1 and TRBJ2-7, the CDR3 gives the full variable domain: KAGVTQTPRYLIKTRGQQVTLSCSPISGHRSVSWYQQTPGQGLQFLFEYFSETQRNKGNFPGRFSGRQFSNSRSEMNVSTLELGDSALYLCASSFSTGQGAYEQYFGPGTRLTVT.

This clonotype was observed a few times. The V gene is TRBV21-1, the J gene TRBJ1-3. TRBV21-1 is a pseudogene segment. The CDR3 is made up of 13 amino acids. The CDR3 protein is CASGRISGNTIYF. In DNA, the CDR3 is TGTGCCAGCGGACGGATCTCTGGAAACACCATATATTTT.

This clonotype was counted many times. One end of the junction does not line up with germline, which may come from a read error. V and J are TRBV18 and TRBJ2-5; D remains unclear. Germline V gene data show CDR1 as KGHSH and CDR2 as LQKENI. CDR3 size: 11 residues. CDR3: CASSPAETQYF. CDR3 DNA: TGCGCCAGCAGCCCCGCAGAGACCCAGTACTTC. Variable domain in full (rest from reference TRBV18 and TRBJ2-5): NAGVMQNPRHLVRRRGQEARLRCSPMKGHSHVYWYRQLPEEGLKFMVYLQKENIIDESGMPKERFSAEFPKEGPSILRIQQVVRGDSAAYFCASSPAETQYFGPGTRLLVL.

CDR3 in DNA: TGCAGCGTGGGACAGGGGGTTGGTCAGCCCCAGCATTTT. Protein: CSVGQGVGQPQHF. The chain recombines TRBV29-1 with TRBJ1-5, with 11 bases aligning to TRBD1. Germline V gives CDR1 SQVTM, CDR2 ANQGSEA. With V trimmed by 6 bases and J by 6 bases, 4 bases remained unmatched. There are 13 residues in the CDR3.

This clonotype was counted ten times or more. The chain recombines TRBV2 with TRBJ1-1; 7 bases are a match to TRBD1. The CDR3 covers 13 residues. J gave up 4 bases and V 3 bases, and 2 bases lay outside the gene matches. Germline V lookup: CDR1 SNHLY, CDR2 FYNNEI. CDR3 sequence reads: CASSEDRRTEAFF. CDR3 bases: TGTGCCAGCAGTGAGGACAGGCGCACTGAAGCTTTCTTT.

This clonotype was detected only a few times. V and J are TRBV24-1 and TRBJ2-1; D is perhaps TRBD2 (6 bases). Germline lookup yields CDR1 KGHDR and CDR2 SFDVKD. V was pared by 2 bases and J by 2 bases, with 12 bases between. The CDR3 consists of 16 residues. The CDR3 DNA is TGTGCCACCAGTGATTGGGGGGTAAAACCCTACAATGAGCAGTTCTTC. Translated, it gives CATSDWGVKPYNEQFF.

The rearrangement links TRBV6-2 or TRBV6-3 to TRBJ2-7, with 10 bases matching TRBD2. Germline assignment: CDR1 MNHEY and CDR2 SVGEGT. V trimming: 7 bases; J trimming: 1 base; junction bases outside the gene matches: 19. The CDR3 is made up of 19 amino acids. CDR3 in DNA: TGTGCCAGCAAATCCAGGGTATCCCAACTAGCGGGAAGGTCCTACGAGCAGTACTTC. Protein sequence: CASKSRVSQLAGRSYEQYF.

CDR3 loop: CASSLSGRLGEQYF. The CDR3 bases are TGTGCCAGCAGTTTGTCCGGACGACTAGGGGAGCAGTACTTC. The chain carries TRBV12-3 or TRBV12-4 and TRBJ2-7; maybe TRBD2 (6 bases). V was shortened by 3 bases and J by 7 bases, with 16 bases between the two germline ends. The CDR3 length is 14 residues.

CDR3 nucleotides: TGTGCCAGCAGTCTGATGGGGGGACTAGCGGGAACAGATACGCAGTATTTT. Translated: CASSLMGGLAGTDTQYF. This chain links TRBV2 with TRBJ2-3, with 13 bases fitting TRBD2. V shed 5 bases, J shed 3 bases, and the junction held 8 bases outside the gene matches. The CDR3 is 17 residues long. Germline V lookup: CDR1 SNHLY, CDR2 FYNNEI.

This clonotype was counted only a few times. V gene TRBV5-4 combines with J gene TRBJ2-3; TRBD2 is a possible D gene (6 bases). The CDR3 totals 15 residues. Trimming left V 5 bases short and J 1 base short, with 14 bases between. Germline assignment: CDR1 SGHNT and CDR2 YYREEE (reference sequence). The CDR3 bases are TGTGCCAGCAGTCCGGGAGTGGGGGGCACAGATACGCAGTATTTT. Its translation: CASSPGVGGTDTQYF.

The sample holds a few counts of this clonotype. The rearrangement joins TRBV20-1 to TRBJ2-1; D call uncertain. The CDR3 length is 14 residues. Trimming pared 6 bases from V and 4 bases from J, leaving 16 bases between. Germline loops: CDR1 DFQATT, CDR2 SNEGSKA (reference sequence). The CDR3 DNA follows: TGCAGTGCCCCGTCACCGCGAATGTACAATGAGCAGTTCTTC. The encoded protein is CSAPSPRMYNEQFF.

The chain joins TRBV4-1 to TRBJ2-2; TRBD2 matches 10 bases. CDR1 and CDR2 from the germline V gene are MGHRA and YSYEKL. V lost 4 bases to trimming and J lost 5 bases; unmatched junction nucleotides: 13. This CDR3 has 18 amino acids. CDR3 in amino acids: CASSLWASGRVSTGELFF. The CDR3 nucleotides are TGCGCCAGCAGCCTTTGGGCAAGCGGGAGGGTCTCAACCGGGGAGCTGTTTTTT.

Only a few counts were recorded for this clonotype. V usage is TRBV29-1 and J usage is TRBJ2-7, with 10 bases lining up with TRBD1. The CDR3 is 15 residues long. Germline V gives CDR1 SQVTM, CDR2 ANQGSEA. V was clipped by 5 bases and J by 2 bases; unmatched bases: 9. CDR3 sequence (DNA): TGCAGCGTTCTCTCGGACAGGGGGTTTCCCTACGAGCAGTACTTC. Protein sequence: CSVLSDRGFPYEQYF.

The V call is TRBV29-1, the J call TRBJ1-1; D is perhaps TRBD1 (6 bases). CDR3 length: 12 amino acids. CDR1 is SQVTM and CDR2 is ANQGSEA in the germline V gene. V lost 2 bases and J 8 bases, leaving 12 bases between the germline ends. CDR3 sequence (DNA): TGCAGCGTTGAATACGGGACACAGGAAGCTTTCTTT. Translating it yields CSVEYGTQEAFF.

Only a few counts were recorded for this clonotype. The chain joins TRBV7-9 to TRBJ2-2, with D uncertain. Germline CDR1 and CDR2: SEHNR and FQNEAQ (reference sequence). The CDR3 is 13 amino acids. V lost 4 bases to trimming and J lost 6 bases, with 9 bases between them. The CDR3 spells CASSSRPAGELFF. Here the CDR3 DNA reads TGTGCCAGCAGCTCAAGACCCGCCGGGGAGCTGTTTTTT.

This clonotype has only one observation. This sequence joins TRBV5-1 and TRBJ2-3, with D hard to call. CDR1 is SGHRS and CDR2 is YFSETQ in the germline V gene. V lost 7 bases to trimming and J lost 3 bases, with 18 bases between them. The CDR3 length is 15 residues. CDR3 nucleotides: TGCGCCAGCTCCCAAGGGCGGCGTGGGACAGATACGCAGTATTTT. Amino acids: CASSQGRRGTDTQYF.

The J gene is TRBJ2-2, the V gene TRBV27, with 8 nucleotides matching TRBD2. The CDR3 runs to 19 residues. Trimming at V came to 3 bases and at J to 5 bases, leaving 17 bases not matched to a gene. Germline values: CDR1 MNHEY, CDR2 SMNVEV (reference sequence). The CDR3: CASSLVRARREGRTGELFF. The DNA of the CDR3 is TGTGCCAGCAGTTTGGTCCGCGCGCGACGGGAGGGCCGTACCGGGGAGCTGTTTTTT.

This clonotype was seen a handful of times. V gene TRBV11-2 combines with J gene TRBJ2-3; TRBD2 is a possible D gene (5 bases). Germline-derived CDR1 and CDR2 are SGHAT and FQNNGV. This CDR3 has 15 residues. V lost 3 bases to trimming and J lost 1 base, with 11 bases between them. Here the CDR3 reads CASSFSSSGTDTQYF. CDR3 nucleotides: TGTGCCAGCAGCTTCTCGAGTAGCGGCACAGATACGCAGTATTTT.

A single count supports this clonotype. The rearrangement joins TRBV11-2 to TRBJ2-1, with 11 bases lining up with TRBD2. CDR3 length equals 15 residues. Germline CDR1 and CDR2: SGHAT and FQNNGV. V was clipped by 1 base and J by 9 bases; unmatched bases: 5. The CDR3 DNA sequence: TGTGCCAGCAGCTTAGTAGCGGGAGGGCCTGCTGAGCAGTTCTTC. Its translation: CASSLVAGGPAEQFF. The full variable domain, in which reference TRBV11-2 and TRBJ2-1 provide the parts outside the CDR3, is EAGVAQSPRYKIIEKRQSVAFWCNPISGHATLYWYQQILGQGPKLLIQFQNNGVVDDSQLPKDRFSAERLKGVDSTLKIQPAKLEDSAVYLCASSLVAGGPAEQFFGPGTRLTVL.

The gene calls are TRBV2 and TRBJ2-1; D gene unclear. CDR3 length: 15 amino acids. V gave up 2 bases and J gave up 6 bases, with 14 bases separating them. Germline values: CDR1 SNHLY, CDR2 FYNNEI. Here the CDR3 reads CASSESPSRLNEQFF. CDR3 nucleotides: TGTGCCAGCAGTGAATCTCCTAGTCGTCTCAATGAGCAGTTCTTC.